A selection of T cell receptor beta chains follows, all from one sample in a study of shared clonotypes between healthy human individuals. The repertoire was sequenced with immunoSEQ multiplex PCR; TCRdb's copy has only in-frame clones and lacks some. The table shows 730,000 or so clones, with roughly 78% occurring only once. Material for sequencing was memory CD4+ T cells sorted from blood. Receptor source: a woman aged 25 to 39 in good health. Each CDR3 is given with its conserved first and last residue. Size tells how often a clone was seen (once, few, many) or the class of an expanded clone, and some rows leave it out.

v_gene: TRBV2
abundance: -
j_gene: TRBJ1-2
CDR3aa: CASSHRGDYGYTF

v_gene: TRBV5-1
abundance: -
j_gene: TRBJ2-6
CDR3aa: CASSWDGQGTSGANVLTF

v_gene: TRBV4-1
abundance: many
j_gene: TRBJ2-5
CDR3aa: CASSQGPGGEETQYF

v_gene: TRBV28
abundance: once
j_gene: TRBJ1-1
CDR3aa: CASRMTMGNTEAFF

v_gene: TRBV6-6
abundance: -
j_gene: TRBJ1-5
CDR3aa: CASVYVGDGNQPQHF

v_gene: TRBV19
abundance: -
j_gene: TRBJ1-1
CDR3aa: CASSIRTGHTEAFF

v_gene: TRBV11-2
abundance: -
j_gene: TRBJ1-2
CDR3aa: CASSRGDRTFAGYTF

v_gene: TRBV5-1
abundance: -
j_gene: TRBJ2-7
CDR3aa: CASSSKIPLAGDAYEQYF

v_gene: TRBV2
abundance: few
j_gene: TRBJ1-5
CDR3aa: CASRTVTGNQPQHF

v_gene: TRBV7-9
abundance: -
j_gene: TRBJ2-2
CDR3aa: CASAPTSDRANTGELFF

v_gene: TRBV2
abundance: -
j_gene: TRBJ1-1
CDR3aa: CASNRDSAEAFF

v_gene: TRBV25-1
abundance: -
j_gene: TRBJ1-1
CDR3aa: CASSRAGGTEAFF

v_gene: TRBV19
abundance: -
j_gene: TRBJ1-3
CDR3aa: CASSTDRFSGNTIYF

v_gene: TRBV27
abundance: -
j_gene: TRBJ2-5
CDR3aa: CASRWSNQETQYF

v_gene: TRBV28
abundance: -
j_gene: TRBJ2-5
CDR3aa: CASSLRFRGGTQYF

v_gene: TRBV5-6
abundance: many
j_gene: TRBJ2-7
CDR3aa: CASSLWASGRSYEQYF

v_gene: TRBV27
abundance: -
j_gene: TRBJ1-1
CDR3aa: CASSWKGNTEAFF

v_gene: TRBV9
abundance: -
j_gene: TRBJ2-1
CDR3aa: CASSAYGTTDYNEQFF

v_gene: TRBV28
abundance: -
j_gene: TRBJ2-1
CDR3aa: CASRPVWREDYNEQFF

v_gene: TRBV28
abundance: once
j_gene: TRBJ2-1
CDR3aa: CASSAPGQAYNEQFF

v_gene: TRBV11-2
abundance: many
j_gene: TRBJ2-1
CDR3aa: CASSSRTSGRAVGEQFF

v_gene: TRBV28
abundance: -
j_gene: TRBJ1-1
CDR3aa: CASIPPVGTGDTEAFF

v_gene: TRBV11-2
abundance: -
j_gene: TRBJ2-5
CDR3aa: CASSETSGRGETQYF

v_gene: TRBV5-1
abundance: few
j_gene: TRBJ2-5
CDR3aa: CASSPTTIQETQYF

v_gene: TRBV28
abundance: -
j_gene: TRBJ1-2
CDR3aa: CASSLVSTGVGYTF

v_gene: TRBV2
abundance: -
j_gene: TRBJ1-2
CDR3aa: CASSEGTYGYTF

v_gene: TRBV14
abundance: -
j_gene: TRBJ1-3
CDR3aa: CASSQRQARNTIYF